The present T cell receptor (beta chain) was sequenced within a study of T-cell memory formation after mild COVID-19. Constant-segment-primed 5'RACE gave TCR alpha and TCR beta cDNA libraries with sample barcodes and UMIs. TCRdb passed the 5' RACE reads through MiXCR, listing each CDR3 protein once. The sample includes approximately 430,000 distinct CDR3 sequences, roughly a quarter seen only once; the top ten take roughly 13%. The trim removed 6 bases at V and 1 base at J, leaving 2 bases unmatched. This CDR3 is 14 amino acids long. CDR1 is DFQATT, CDR2 SNEGSKA, per germline (reference sequence). This clonotype has a handful of counts.

This chain uses TRBV20-1 with TRBJ2-3; 12 nucleotides agree with TRBD2. Input material: PBMCs or a T cell subset sorted from them (not recorded which). This sequence originates from an adult woman who had mild COVID-19 (a few samples of this study predate the infection). Cell type and time point are not known. CDR3 sequence (DNA): TGCAGTGCAAGACTAGCGGGGGGCACAGATACGCAGTATTTT. This sequence encodes CSARLAGGTDTQYF.